This T cell receptor beta chain appears in the sequencing data of a study of shared clonotypes between healthy human individuals. Study background: The people who gave samples were two women and three men aged 18 to 49.

Germline CDR1 reads SQVTM; CDR2 reads ANQGSEA. After removal of 5 bases from V and 2 bases from J, the junction contained 11 bases not matched to a gene. This CDR3 comprises 15 residues. Assay: immunoSEQ multiplex PCR; the TCRdb copy retains only in-frame clones and omits some. Of 2 million to 2.5 million clones in the sample, over 85% were seen once. The chain links TRBV29-1 to TRBJ2-5, with 7 bases matching TRBD2. Sequences were obtained from naive CD4+ T cells sorted from blood. Subset denoted: CD45RA+ positively selected. The TCR originated in a man aged 18 to 30 in good health. The DNA of the CDR3 is TGCAGCGTTAAACTAGCGCCCGGATGGCAAGAGACCCAGTACTTC. It codes for CSVKLAPGWQETQYF.